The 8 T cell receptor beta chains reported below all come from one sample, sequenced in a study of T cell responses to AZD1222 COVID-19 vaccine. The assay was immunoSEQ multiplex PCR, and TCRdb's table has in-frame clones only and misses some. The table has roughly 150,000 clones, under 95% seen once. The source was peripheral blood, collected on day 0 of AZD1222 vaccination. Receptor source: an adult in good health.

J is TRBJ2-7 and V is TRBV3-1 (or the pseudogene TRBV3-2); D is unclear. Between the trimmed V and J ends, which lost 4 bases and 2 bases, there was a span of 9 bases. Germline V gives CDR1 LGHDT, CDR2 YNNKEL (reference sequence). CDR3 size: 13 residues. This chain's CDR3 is CASSRGNTYEQYF. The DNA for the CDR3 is TGTGCCAGCAGCCGTGGCAACACCTACGAGCAGTACTTC.

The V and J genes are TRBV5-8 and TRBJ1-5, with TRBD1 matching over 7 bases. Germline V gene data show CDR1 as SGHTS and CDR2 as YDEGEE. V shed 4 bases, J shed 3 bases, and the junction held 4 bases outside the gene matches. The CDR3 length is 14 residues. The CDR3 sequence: CASSAGQLNQPQHF. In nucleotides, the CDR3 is TGTGCCAGCAGCGCGGGACAGCTCAATCAGCCCCAGCATTTT.

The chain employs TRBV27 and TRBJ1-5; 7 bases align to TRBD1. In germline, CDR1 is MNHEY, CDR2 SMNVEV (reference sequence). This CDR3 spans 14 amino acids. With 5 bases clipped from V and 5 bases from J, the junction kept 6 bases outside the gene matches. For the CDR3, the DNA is TGTGCCAGCAGTCCTACAGGGGTCCATCAGCCCCAGCATTTT. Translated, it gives CASSPTGVHQPQHF.

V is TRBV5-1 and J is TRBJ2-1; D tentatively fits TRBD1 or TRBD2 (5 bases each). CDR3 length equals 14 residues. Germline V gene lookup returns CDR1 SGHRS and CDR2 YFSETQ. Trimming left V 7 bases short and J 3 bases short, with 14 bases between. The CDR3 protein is CASHRDPLYNEQFF. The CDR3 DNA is TGCGCCAGCCACCGGGACCCCCTCTACAATGAGCAGTTCTTC.

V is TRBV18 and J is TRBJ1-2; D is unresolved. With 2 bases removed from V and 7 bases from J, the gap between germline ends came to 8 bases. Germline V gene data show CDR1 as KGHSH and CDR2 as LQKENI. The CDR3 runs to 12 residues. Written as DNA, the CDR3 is TGTGCCAGCTCACCAAGACTGTTTGGCTACACCTTC. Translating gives CASSPRLFGYTF.

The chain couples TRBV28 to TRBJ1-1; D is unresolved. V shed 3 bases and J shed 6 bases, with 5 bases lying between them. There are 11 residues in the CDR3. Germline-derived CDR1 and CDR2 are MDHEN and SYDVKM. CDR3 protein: CASSFWAEAFF. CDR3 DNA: TGTGCCAGCAGTTTTTGGGCTGAAGCTTTCTTT.

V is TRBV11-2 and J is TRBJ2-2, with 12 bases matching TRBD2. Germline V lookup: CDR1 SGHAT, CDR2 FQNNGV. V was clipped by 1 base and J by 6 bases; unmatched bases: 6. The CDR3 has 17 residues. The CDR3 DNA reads TGTGCCAGCAGCTTAGGGACGACTAGCGGGAGATCCGGGGAGCTGTTTTTT. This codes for CASSLGTTSGRSGELFF.

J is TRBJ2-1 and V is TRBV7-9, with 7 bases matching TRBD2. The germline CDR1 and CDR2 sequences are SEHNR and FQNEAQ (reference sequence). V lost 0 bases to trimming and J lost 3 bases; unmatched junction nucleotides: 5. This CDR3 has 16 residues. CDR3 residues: CASSLAGGSLYNEQFF. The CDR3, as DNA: TGTGCCAGCAGCTTAGCGGGCGGGAGTCTCTACAATGAGCAGTTCTTC.